This record looks at one T cell receptor (beta chain) sequence and its context. Its target is unknown. Each donor's status was that of a healthy bone marrow donor. This record comes from a study of cytomegalovirus exposure and HLA in healthy donors. Whole-study findings and limits: A later analysis revealed that TCR association rates differed between HLA loci, peaking at DRB1 and bottoming out at HLA-C. The study designated some 180 TCR beta chains cytomegalovirus-associated.

The primer mix had 60 Vbeta and 13 Jbeta primers. The assay was immunoSEQ multiplex PCR, and TCRdb's table has in-frame clones only and misses some. The repertoire consists of 120,000 or so clones, with around 80% occurring once and the leading ten covering about 3%. Trimming at V came to 3 bases and at J to 5 bases, leaving 4 bases not matched to a gene. CDR3 length: 15 amino acids. CDR1 and CDR2 (germline): GTSNPN, SVGIG (reference sequence). The chain employs TRBV30 and TRBJ2-3; 14 positions match TRBD2. The sequenced material came from PBMCs. The clonotype originates from a man between 25 and 39 years old in good health and CMV-seronegative. For the CDR3, the DNA is TGTGCCTGGAGCGCCGGGACTAGCGGGAGAGATACGCAGTATTTT. Amino acid sequence: CAWSAGTSGRDTQYF.